Following are 15 T cell receptor beta chains from one sample sequenced in a study of vaccination and CD4 T cells after COVID-19 (dated by TCRdb to the early 2020s). These receptors have no identified antigens. The treatment or condition tag for this specimen amounts to: approximately 9-day PBMC culture with coronavirus spike peptide pools or control peptides (ViraFEST assay). Receptor amplification or capture employed PCR. The data were produced on an Illumina iSeq 100. DNA from cultured CD4+ T cells underwent TCR sequencing with the Oncomine TCR Beta short-read assay at the Johns Hopkins FTIC core. The public sequencing data were trimmed at Q25 with fastp and processed into clonotypes with MiXCR by TCRdb, which kept only in-frame beta chains. Rows are unified per CDR3 protein, each entry keeping the most common DNA and genes. The sample table shows some 15,000 distinct CDR3 sequences, and roughly 21% are seen once. The top ten clonotypes cover over 12% of the sample.

The sequenced sample was cultured CD4+ T cells from blood. The receptors come from a human donor with COVID-19.

This clonotype was observed a handful of times. The chain joins TRBV20-1 to TRBJ2-5; TRBD2 matches 16 bases. V dropped 4 bases and J dropped 4; count of bases not matched to a gene: 9. Germline values: CDR1 DFQATT, CDR2 SNEGSKA (reference sequence). CDR3 length equals 17 residues. The CDR3, as DNA: TGCAGTGCTACCCCGGGACTAGCGGGGGGGAAGTTAGAGACCCAGTACTTC. Protein: CSATPGLAGGKLETQYF.

This chain connects TRBV6-5 to TRBJ1-6; D is uncertain. Germline loops: CDR1 MNHEY, CDR2 SVGAGI. Trimming stripped 0 bases from V and 8 bases from J, with 11 bases between. The CDR3 contains 15 residues. CDR3: CASSYSHARDSPLHF. CDR3 bases: TGTGCCAGCAGTTACTCGCATGCTAGGGATTCACCCCTCCACTTT.

This clonotype was observed a handful of times. The rearrangement links TRBV7-9 to TRBJ1-3; D not certain. V gave up 1 base and J gave up 0 bases, with 4 bases separating them. CDR3 size: 14 residues. CDR1 and CDR2 (germline): SEHNR, FQNEAQ (reference sequence). The CDR3 here is CASSLDGSGNTIYF. CDR3 in DNA: TGTGCCAGCAGCTTAGACGGCTCTGGAAACACCATATATTTT.

The V and J genes are TRBV28 and TRBJ1-4; weak D call: TRBD1 (5 bases). From germline, CDR1 is MDHEN and CDR2 SYDVKM. Trimming cost V 4 bases and J 5 bases, with 11 bases left between them. CDR3 length: 14 residues. The CDR3 nucleotides are TGTGCCAGCAGTTATGGGGGAGGGAATGAAAAACTGTTTTTT. Translation gives CASSYGGGNEKLFF.

The V and J genes are TRBV14 and TRBJ2-7; the match to TRBD2 covers 8 bases. The trim removed 1 base at V and 5 bases at J, leaving 10 bases unmatched. This CDR3 region has 16 residues. Germline values: CDR1 SGHDN, CDR2 FVKESK. CDR3 protein: CASSQVGRGGYDEQYF. CDR3 DNA: TGTGCCAGCAGCCAAGTAGGCCGGGGGGGTTACGACGAGCAGTACTTC.

This clonotype appeared a few times. This sequence joins TRBV6-1 and TRBJ2-7, with 12 bases identical to TRBD1. The CDR3 sequence is 17 residues long. After removal of 8 bases from V and 4 bases from J, the junction contained 15 bases not matched to a gene. Germline V gene sequence: CDR1 MNHNS, CDR2 SASEGT. CDR3 protein: CASGPAGTGGVRYEQYF. In DNA, the CDR3 is TGTGCCAGCGGACCTGCCGGGACAGGGGGCGTTCGGTACGAGCAGTACTTC.

This chain links TRBV20-1 with TRBJ2-1; 13 bases agree with TRBD2. The CDR3 extends over 14 amino acids. Germline V lookup: CDR1 DFQATT, CDR2 SNEGSKA (reference sequence). V dropped 5 bases and J dropped 6; count of bases not matched to a gene: 4. The CDR3 spells CSASGTSGVNEQFF. For the CDR3, the DNA is TGCAGTGCTTCCGGGACTAGCGGGGTCAATGAGCAGTTCTTC.

The chain carries TRBV4-1 and TRBJ2-3, with 16 bases lining up with TRBD2. Germline V gene sequence: CDR1 MGHRA, CDR2 YSYEKL. V was pared by 4 bases and J by 3 bases, with 7 bases of the junction left unmatched. The CDR3 consists of 18 residues. The DNA for the CDR3 is TGCGCCAGCAGCCTCGGGACTAGCGGGGGGGTGAGGACAGATACGCAGTATTTT. Translated: CASSLGTSGGVRTDTQYF.

Note on this clonotype: This may be a read error, as it is one base from a much larger clone. The chain has TRBV27 and TRBJ1-2, with D hard to call. Germline V lookup: CDR1 MNHEY, CDR2 SMNVEV (reference sequence). The CDR3 covers 14 residues. The V end was cut by 3 bases, the J end by 2 bases, with 10 bases between. The CDR3 nucleotides read TGTGCCAGCAGTTTTCTACAGAGGAACTATGGCTACACCTTC. Translation: CASSFLQRNYGYTF.

This clonotype was counted a few times. The V and J genes are TRBV7-2 and TRBJ2-1; D is ambiguous. CDR3 size: 12 residues. CDR1 and CDR2 from the germline V gene are SGHTA and FQGNSA. V gave up 5 bases and J gave up 9 bases, with 11 bases separating them. Here the CDR3 reads CASSPEWGEQFF. In DNA form, the CDR3 reads TGTGCCAGCAGCCCCGAATGGGGTGAGCAGTTCTTC.

The chain joins TRBV28 to TRBJ1-2; TRBD1 aligns across 9 bases. The CDR3 is made up of 14 amino acids. The ends lost 4 bases at V and 8 bases at J; junction bases unmatched: 8. The germline gives CDR1 MDHEN, CDR2 SYDVKM. The DNA for the CDR3 is TGTGCCAGCAGTTGGACAGGGGTGGAGAGGGGCTACACCTTC. This sequence encodes CASSWTGVERGYTF.

This clonotype was seen only a few times. This chain connects TRBV5-1 to TRBJ2-1; 12 bases are shared with TRBD1. Germline CDR1 reads SGHRS; CDR2 reads YFSETQ. The CDR3 is 14 amino acids. With V trimmed by 4 bases and J by 7 bases, 3 bases remained unmatched. CDR3 residues: CASSRDRGRNEQFF. The CDR3 nucleotides read TGCGCCAGCAGCCGGGACAGGGGGCGGAATGAGCAGTTCTTC. Together with reference TRBV5-1 and TRBJ2-1, the CDR3 gives the full variable domain: KAGVTQTPRYLIKTRGQQVTLSCSPISGHRSVSWYQQTPGQGLQFLFEYFSETQRNKGNFPGRFSGRQFSNSRSEMNVSTLELGDSALYLCASSRDRGRNEQFFGPGTRLTVL.

In its sample, this clonotype was seen a few times. The chain employs TRBV10-1 and TRBJ2-7, with D perhaps matching TRBD2 (5 bases). This CDR3 comprises 12 residues. Trimming cost V 9 bases and J 0 bases, with 9 bases left between them. Looked up from germline, CDR1 is WNHNN and CDR2 is SYGVQD (reference sequence). CDR3 loop: CASSDFSYEQYF. As DNA, the CDR3 is TGCGCCAGTTCGGACTTCTCCTACGAGCAGTACTTC.

This clonotype was observed a few times. The genes are TRBV7-2 and TRBJ2-1, with TRBD1 matching over 12 bases. Germline lookup yields CDR1 SGHTA and CDR2 FQGNSA. V was pared by 5 bases and J by 9 bases, with 5 bases of the junction left unmatched. The CDR3 runs to 14 residues. The CDR3 sequence is CASSPGTGGSEQFF. DNA of the CDR3: TGTGCCAGCAGCCCGGGGACAGGGGGCAGTGAGCAGTTCTTC. The entire variable domain, with the rest obtained from reference TRBV7-2 and TRBJ2-1, is as follows: GAGVSQSPSNKVTEKGKDVELRCDPISGHTALYWYRQSLGQGLEFLIYFQGNSAPDKSGLPSDRFSAERTGGSVSTLTIQRTQQEDSAVYLCASSPGTGGSEQFFGPGTRLTVL.

The CDR3 DNA is TGCAGTGCTATAGGCCAAAGCACAGATACGCAGTATTTT. The encoded protein is CSAIGQSTDTQYF. The rearrangement links TRBV20-1 to TRBJ2-3, with D unresolved. With 4 bases removed from V and 0 bases from J, the gap between germline ends came to 8 bases. The CDR3 is 13 amino acids. CDR1 and CDR2 (germline): DFQATT, SNEGSKA (reference sequence).